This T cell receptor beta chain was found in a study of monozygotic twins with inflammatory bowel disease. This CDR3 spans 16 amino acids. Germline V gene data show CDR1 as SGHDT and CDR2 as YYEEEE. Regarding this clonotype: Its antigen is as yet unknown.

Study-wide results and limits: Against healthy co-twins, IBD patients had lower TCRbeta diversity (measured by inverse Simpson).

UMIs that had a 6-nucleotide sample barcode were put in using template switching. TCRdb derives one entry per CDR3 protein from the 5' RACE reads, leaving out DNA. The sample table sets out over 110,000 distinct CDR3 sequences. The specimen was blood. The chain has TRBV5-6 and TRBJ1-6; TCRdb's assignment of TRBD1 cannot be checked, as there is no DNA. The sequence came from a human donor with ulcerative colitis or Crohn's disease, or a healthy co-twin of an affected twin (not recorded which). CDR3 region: CASSLGARGPDSPLHF.